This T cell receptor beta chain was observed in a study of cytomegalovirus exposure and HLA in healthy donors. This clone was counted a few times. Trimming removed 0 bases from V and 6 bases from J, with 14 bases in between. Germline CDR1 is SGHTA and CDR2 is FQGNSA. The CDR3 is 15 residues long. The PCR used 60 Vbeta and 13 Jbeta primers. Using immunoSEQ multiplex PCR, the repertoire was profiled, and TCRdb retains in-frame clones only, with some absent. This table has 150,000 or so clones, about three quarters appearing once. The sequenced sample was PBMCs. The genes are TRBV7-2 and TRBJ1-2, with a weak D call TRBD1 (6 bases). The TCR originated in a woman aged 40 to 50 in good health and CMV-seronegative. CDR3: CASSLAVRGRDGYTF. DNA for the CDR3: TGTGCCAGCAGCTTAGCTGTCAGGGGTCGTGATGGCTACACCTTC.